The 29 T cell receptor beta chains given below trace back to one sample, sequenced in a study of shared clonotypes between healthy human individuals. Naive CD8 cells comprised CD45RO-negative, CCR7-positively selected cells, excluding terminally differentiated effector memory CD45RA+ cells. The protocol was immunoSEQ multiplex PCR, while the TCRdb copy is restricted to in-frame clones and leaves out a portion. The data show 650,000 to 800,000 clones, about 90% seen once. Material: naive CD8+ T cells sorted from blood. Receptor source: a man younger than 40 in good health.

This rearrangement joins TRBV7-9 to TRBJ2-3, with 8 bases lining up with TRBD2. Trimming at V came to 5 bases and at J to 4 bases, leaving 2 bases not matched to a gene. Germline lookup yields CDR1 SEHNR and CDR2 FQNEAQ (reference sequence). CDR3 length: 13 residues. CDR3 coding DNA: TGTGCCAGCAGCAGCGGGAGCCCAGATACGCAGTATTTT. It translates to CASSSGSPDTQYF.

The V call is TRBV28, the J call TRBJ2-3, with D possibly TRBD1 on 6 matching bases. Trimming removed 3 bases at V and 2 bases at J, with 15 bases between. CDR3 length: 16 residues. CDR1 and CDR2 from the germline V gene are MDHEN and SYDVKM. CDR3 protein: CASSFYAGQTTDTQYF. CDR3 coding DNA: TGTGCCAGCAGTTTTTATGCCGGACAGACCACAGATACGCAGTATTTT. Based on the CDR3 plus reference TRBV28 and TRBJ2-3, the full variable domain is DVKVTQSSRYLVKRTGEKVFLECVQDMDHENMFWYRQDPGLGLRLIYFSYDVKMKEKGDIPEGYSVSREKKERFSLILESASTNQTSMYLCASSFYAGQTTDTQYFGPGTRLTVL.

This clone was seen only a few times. Here the CDR3 reads CASSLPFVIRNNEQFF. DNA of the CDR3: TGTGCCAGCAGCTTACCTTTCGTGATAAGGAACAATGAGCAGTTCTTC. The V gene is TRBV7-3, the J gene TRBJ2-1; D unresolved. Germline CDR1 is SGHTA and CDR2 is FQGTGA. The CDR3 extends over 16 amino acids. The V end lost 2 bases, the J end lost 5 bases, and 16 bases lay between the germline ends.

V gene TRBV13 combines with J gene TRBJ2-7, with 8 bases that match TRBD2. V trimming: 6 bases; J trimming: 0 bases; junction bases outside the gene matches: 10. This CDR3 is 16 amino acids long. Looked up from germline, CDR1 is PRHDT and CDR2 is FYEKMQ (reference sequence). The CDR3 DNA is TGTGCCAGCAGGCCAGCGGGGGACTTAAGCTCCTACGAGCAGTACTTC. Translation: CASRPAGDLSSYEQYF.

The CDR3 bases are TGTGCCAGCAGCCCCGGGACAGGGTATAATGAGCAGTTCTTC. Translation: CASSPGTGYNEQFF. The rearrangement links TRBV7-7 to TRBJ2-1; 9 bases align to TRBD1. Trimming at V came to 5 bases and at J to 7 bases, leaving 6 bases not matched to a gene. Germline lookup yields CDR1 SSHAT and CDR2 FNYEAQ (reference sequence). The CDR3 is 14 residues long.

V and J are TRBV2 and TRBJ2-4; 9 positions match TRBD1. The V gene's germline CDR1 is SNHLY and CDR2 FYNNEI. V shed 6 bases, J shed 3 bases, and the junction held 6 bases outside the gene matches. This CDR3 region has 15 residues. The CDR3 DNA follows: TGTGCCAGCAGAAAAAGACAGGGGGTCAAAAACATTCAGTACTTC. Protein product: CASRKRQGVKNIQYF. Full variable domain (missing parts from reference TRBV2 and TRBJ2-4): EPEVTQTPSHQVTQMGQEVILRCVPISNHLYFYWYRQILGQKVEFLVSFYNNEISEKSEIFDDQFSVERPDGSNFTLKIRSTKLEDSAMYFCASRKRQGVKNIQYFGAGTRLSVL.

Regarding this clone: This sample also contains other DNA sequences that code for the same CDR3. The CDR3 nucleotides read TGTGCCAGCAGCGTAGTTGGGGCTGGAAACACCATATATTTT. Translation gives CASSVVGAGNTIYF. The rearrangement links TRBV9 to TRBJ1-3, with D hard to call. CDR3 length: 14 residues. CDR1 SGDLS and CDR2 YYNGEE come from the germline V gene. The V and J ends lost 0 bases and 2 bases respectively, with 6 bases between them.

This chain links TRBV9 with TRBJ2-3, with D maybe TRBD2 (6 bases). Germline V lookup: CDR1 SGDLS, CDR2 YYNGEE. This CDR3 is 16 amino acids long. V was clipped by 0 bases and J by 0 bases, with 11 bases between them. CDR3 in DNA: TGTGCCAGCAGCGTAGGGGTGCGGGGTAGCACAGATACGCAGTATTTT. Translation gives CASSVGVRGSTDTQYF.

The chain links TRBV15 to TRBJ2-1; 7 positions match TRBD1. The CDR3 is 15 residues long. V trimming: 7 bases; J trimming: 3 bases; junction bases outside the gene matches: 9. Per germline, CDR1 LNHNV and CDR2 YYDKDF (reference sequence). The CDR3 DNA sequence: TGTGCCACCAAGACAGGGCTGGACGGCTACAATGAGCAGTTCTTC. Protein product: CATKTGLDGYNEQFF.

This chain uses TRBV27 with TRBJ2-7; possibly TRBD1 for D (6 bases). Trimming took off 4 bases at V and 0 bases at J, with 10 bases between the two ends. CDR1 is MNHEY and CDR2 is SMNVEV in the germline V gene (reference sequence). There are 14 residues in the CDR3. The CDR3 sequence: CASSWQGHSYEQYF. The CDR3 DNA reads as TGTGCCAGCAGTTGGCAGGGGCACTCCTACGAGCAGTACTTC.

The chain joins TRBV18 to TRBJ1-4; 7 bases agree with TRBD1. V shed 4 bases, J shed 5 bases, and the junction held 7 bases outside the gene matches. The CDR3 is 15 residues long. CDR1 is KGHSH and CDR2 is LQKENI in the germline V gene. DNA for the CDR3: TGTGCCAGCTCACACCGGGACAGCGCCAATGAAAAACTGTTTTTT. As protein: CASSHRDSANEKLFF.

The CDR3 protein is CASSQDLLAAGETQYF. The DNA for the CDR3 is TGTGCCAGCAGCCAAGATTTGCTAGCGGCTGGAGAGACCCAGTACTTC. The J gene is TRBJ2-5, the V gene TRBV14, with 7 bases that match TRBD2. The V gene's germline CDR1 is SGHDN and CDR2 FVKESK. The CDR3 contains 16 residues. The junction had 8 bases not matched to a gene; V was cut back by 0 bases and J by 4 bases.

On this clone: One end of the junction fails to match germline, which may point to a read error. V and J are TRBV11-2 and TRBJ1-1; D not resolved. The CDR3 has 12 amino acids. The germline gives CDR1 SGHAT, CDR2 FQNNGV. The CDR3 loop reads CASSLAVNLPQF. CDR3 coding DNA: TGTGCCAGCAGCCTCGCCGTAAACCTCCCCCAATTT.

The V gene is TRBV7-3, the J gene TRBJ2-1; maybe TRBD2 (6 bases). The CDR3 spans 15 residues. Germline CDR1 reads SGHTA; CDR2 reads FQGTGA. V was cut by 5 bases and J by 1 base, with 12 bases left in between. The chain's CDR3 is CASSPRLGSYNEQFF. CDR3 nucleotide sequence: TGTGCCAGCAGCCCGAGACTAGGGTCCTACAATGAGCAGTTCTTC. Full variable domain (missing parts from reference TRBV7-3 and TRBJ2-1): GAGVSQTPSNKVTEKGKYVELRCDPISGHTALYWYRQSLGQGPEFLIYFQGTGAADDSGLPNDRFFAVRPEGSVSTLKIQRTERGDSAVYLCASSPRLGSYNEQFFGPGTRLTVL.

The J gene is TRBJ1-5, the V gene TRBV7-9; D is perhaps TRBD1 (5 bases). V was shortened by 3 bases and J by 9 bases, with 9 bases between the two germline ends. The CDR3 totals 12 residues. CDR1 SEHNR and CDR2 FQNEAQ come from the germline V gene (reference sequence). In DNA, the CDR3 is TGTGCCAGCAGCTTGCAGGGACGGCCCCAGCATTTT. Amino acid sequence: CASSLQGRPQHF.

The CDR3 bases are TGTGCCAGCAGCCAAACAGGCGGCGGGAGGACTAGCGAGCAGTACTTC. This codes for CASSQTGGGRTSEQYF. The chain employs TRBV9 and TRBJ2-7, with 8 positions matching TRBD2. J gave up 6 bases and V 4 bases, and 15 bases lay outside the gene matches. The germline gives CDR1 SGDLS, CDR2 YYNGEE. The CDR3 is 16 residues long.

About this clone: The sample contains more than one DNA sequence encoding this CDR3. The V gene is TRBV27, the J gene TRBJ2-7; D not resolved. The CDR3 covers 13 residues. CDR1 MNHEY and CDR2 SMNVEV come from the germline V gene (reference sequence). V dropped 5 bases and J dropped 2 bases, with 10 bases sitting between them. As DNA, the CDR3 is TGTGCCAGCAGTCTTAAACCCACCTACGAGCAGTACTTC. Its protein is CASSLKPTYEQYF.

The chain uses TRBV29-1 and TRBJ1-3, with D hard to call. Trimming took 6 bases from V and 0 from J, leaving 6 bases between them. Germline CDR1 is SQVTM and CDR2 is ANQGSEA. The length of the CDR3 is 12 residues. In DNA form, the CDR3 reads TGCAGCGTATTGATCTCTGGAAACACCATATATTTT. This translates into CSVLISGNTIYF.

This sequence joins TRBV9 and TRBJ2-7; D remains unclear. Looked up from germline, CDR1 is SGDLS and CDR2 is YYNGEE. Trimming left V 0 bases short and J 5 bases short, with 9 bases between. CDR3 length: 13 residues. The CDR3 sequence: CASSVGLTHEQYF. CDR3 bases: TGTGCCAGCAGCGTAGGTCTGACACACGAGCAGTACTTC.

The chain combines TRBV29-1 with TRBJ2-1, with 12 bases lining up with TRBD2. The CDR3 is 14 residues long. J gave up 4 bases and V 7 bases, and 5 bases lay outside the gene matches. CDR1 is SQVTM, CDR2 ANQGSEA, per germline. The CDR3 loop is CSGRTSGRYNEQFF. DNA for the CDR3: TGCAGCGGCCGAACTAGCGGGAGGTACAATGAGCAGTTCTTC.

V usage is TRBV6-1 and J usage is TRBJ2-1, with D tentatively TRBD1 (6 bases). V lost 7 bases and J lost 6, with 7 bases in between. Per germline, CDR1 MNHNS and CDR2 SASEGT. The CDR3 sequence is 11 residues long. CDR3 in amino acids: CASNRANEQFF. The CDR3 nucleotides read TGTGCCAGCAACAGGGCCAATGAGCAGTTCTTC.

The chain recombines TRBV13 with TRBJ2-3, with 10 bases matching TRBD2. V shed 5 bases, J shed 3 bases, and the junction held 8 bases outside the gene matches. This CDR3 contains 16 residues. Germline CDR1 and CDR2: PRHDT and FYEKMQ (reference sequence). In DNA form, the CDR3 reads TGTGCCAGCAGCCCCAGCGGGAGGGCCGGGACAGATACGCAGTATTTT. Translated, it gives CASSPSGRAGTDTQYF.

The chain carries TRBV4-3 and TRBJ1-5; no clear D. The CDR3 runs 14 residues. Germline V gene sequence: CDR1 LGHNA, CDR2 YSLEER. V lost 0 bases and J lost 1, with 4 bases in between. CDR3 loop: CASSQDISNQPQHF. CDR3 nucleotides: TGCGCCAGCAGCCAAGATATCAGCAATCAGCCCCAGCATTTT.

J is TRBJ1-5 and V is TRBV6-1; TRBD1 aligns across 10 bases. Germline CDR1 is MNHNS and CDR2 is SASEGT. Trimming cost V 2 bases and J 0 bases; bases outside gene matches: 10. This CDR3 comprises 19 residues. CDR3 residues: CASSESGTGAHYSNQPQHF. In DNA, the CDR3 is TGTGCCAGCAGTGAATCCGGGACAGGGGCTCATTATAGCAATCAGCCCCAGCATTTT.

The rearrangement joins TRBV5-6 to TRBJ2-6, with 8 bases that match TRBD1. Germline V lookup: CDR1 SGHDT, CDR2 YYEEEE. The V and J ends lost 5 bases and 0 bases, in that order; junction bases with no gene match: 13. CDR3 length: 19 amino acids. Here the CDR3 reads CASRDTMGTGLSGANVLTF. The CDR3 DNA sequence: TGTGCCAGCAGGGATACTATGGGGACAGGCCTCTCTGGGGCCAACGTCCTGACTTTC. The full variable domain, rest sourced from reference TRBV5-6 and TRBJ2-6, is DAGVTQSPTHLIKTRGQQVTLRCSPKSGHDTVSWYQQALGQGPQFIFQYYEEEERQRGNFPDRFSGHQFPNYSSELNVNALLLGDSALYLCASRDTMGTGLSGANVLTFGAGSRLTVL.

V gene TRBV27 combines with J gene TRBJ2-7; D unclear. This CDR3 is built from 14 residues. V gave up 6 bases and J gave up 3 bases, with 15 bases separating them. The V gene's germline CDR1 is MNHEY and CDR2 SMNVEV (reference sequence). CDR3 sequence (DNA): TGTGCCAGCAGCCTGAACAATCGGATCTACGAGCAGTACTTC. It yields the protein CASSLNNRIYEQYF.

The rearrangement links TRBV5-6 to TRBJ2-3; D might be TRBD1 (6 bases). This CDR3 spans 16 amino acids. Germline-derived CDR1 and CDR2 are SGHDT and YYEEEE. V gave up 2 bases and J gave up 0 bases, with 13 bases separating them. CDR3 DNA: TGTGCCAGCAGCTTACAGGGCCTTACTAGCACAGATACGCAGTATTTT. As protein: CASSLQGLTSTDTQYF. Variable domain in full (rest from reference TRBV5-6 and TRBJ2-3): DAGVTQSPTHLIKTRGQQVTLRCSPKSGHDTVSWYQQALGQGPQFIFQYYEEEERQRGNFPDRFSGHQFPNYSSELNVNALLLGDSALYLCASSLQGLTSTDTQYFGPGTRLTVL.

CDR3 sequence reads: CATKMSLNQPQHF. CDR3 nucleotides: TGTGCCACCAAAATGTCTCTAAATCAGCCCCAGCATTTT. V gene TRBV19 combines with J gene TRBJ1-5; D not resolved. CDR1 and CDR2 from the germline V gene are LNHDA and SQIVND (reference sequence). The CDR3 sequence is 13 residues long. The V and J ends lost 10 bases and 4 bases respectively, with 14 bases between them.

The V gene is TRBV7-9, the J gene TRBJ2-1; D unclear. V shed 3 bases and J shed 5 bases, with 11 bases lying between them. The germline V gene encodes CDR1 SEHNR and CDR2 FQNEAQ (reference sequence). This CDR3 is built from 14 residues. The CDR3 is CASSFPRRDNEQFF. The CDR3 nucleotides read TGTGCCAGCAGCTTTCCCCGAAGGGACAATGAGCAGTTCTTC.